The T cell receptor beta chain described here comes from a study of a mutant IDH1 vaccine in newly diagnosed glioma (dated by TCRdb to the early 2020s). Regarding the complete study: Across visits V03 through V10, patients got a total of eight vaccinations, given in weeks 1, 3, 5, 7, 11, 15, 19 and 23. Vaccination began 4-6 weeks after radiotherapy alone, or alongside temozolomide cycles in the chemotherapy-containing groups. Of the roughly 34 treated patients, roughly 60% were male and about 40% were female, and the mean age was 40.4 years. Prior to enrollment, patients had been given standard therapy consisting of radiotherapy alone, temozolomide alone, or radiochemotherapy with temozolomide, with the combination given to most patients. Peripheral blood was drawn at six visits: V03 (baseline), V05, V07, V10, V12 and V13. Longitudinal TCRB deep sequencing was performed for 20 to 25 treated patients wherever samples were available for exploratory analyses.

Note on this clone: Its antigen is currently not known. Base qualities are not at hand, and no much larger clone is one base apart.

Per the publication, the time point label means: week 11, during vaccination. Each vaccine dose, consisting of 300 ug of a 20-mer mutant IDH1 peptide in Montanide, was administered subcutaneously with topical imiquimod. All donors had newly diagnosed IDH1-mutant astrocytomas of WHO grade 3 or 4 that showed loss of nuclear ATRX. The samples were drawn from NOA16, a multicentre, single-arm, open-label phase I trial in Germany that tested a mutant IDH1 peptide vaccine in humans for the first time. The DNeasy Blood and Tissue Kit was used to extract genomic DNA from EDTA blood for TCRB sequencing. Summary of the overall study and its limitations: PBMC samples for TCRB deep sequencing were selected based on availability. Across multiple MHC alleles, vaccine-induced immune responses were seen in nearly 95% of patients. Pseudoprogression seemed to be unrelated to changes in the top peripheral T cell clonotypes found by TCRB sequencing. According to the authors, sample limitations meant that analyses of patient blood samples could not be reproduced.

Library prep was done by the immunoSEQ multiplex PCR assay. Following the manufacturer's protocol, the hsTCRB Kit was used to amplify rearranged TCR beta chain sequences. Sequencing of TCRB libraries was carried out on an Illumina MiSeq. The paper's processing steps were these. Demultiplexing, trimming and gene mapping were performed with the kit vendor's proprietary platform. Not all clones reach the TCRdb copy of this immuneACCESS table, which keeps in-frame sequences only. Checked studies attribute under half of the gap to unresolved V genes and leave the rest unexplained. That table furnishes V, J and clone size, whereas the DNA furnished D and trimming. This sample has fewer than 70,000 clones in its table, and about 80% of those were observed once. The ten biggest clones cover around 3.5% of the sample. Counted from cysteine to phenylalanine, this CDR3 has 13 amino acids. Only CDR3 DNA remains: 39 bases, in frame from the first base. The germline ends are 12 bases apart after V is trimmed by 4 bases and J by 6 bases. Sequences SGHTA (CDR1) and FQGNSA (CDR2) are obtained from the germline V gene.

The sequence came from a man younger than 45 with glioma. The chain employs TRBV7-2 and TRBJ1-1; no D gene is confidently identified. This specimen was PBMCs, taken from a glioma patient whose treatment included an IDH1 peptide vaccine. This receptor carries the CDR3 CASSSPQVAEAFF. The DNA sequence is as follows: TGTGCCAGCAGCTCACCCCAGGTGGCTGAAGCTTTCTTT.